This TCR beta chain originates from a study of identical twins. The study's findings and limits: Model-predicted out-of-frame TCR alpha sharing fell below observed values in monozygotic twins. While abundant cord blood beta clonotypes carried fewer insertions, memory repertoires showed no such pattern. Out-of-frame beta sequences exhibited a weaker degree of excess twin sharing.

In this sample, this clonotype turned up many times. Its specificity is not known. Using its own MiXCR run on the 5' RACE reads, TCRdb lists one record per CDR3 protein. Among about 890,000 distinct CDR3 sequences listed, approximately 13% were seen once. The CDR3 is 15 residues long. The V gene lost 4 bases and the J gene lost 2 bases, with 13 bases spanning the gap. The germline V gene has CDR1 SGHRS and CDR2 YFSETQ. The data also belong to a second study, concerning yellow fever vaccine responses in identical twins.

This clonotype was obtained from a woman younger than 30 in good health. J is TRBJ2-1 and V is TRBV5-1; the D is unclear. The sequencing input was PBMCs. Written as DNA, the CDR3 is TGCGCCAGCAGCCCGGCCTCCTCCGCCTACAATGAGCAGTTCTTC. This sequence encodes CASSPASSAYNEQFF.